This TCR beta chain was identified during a study of T cell repertoires in cytomegalovirus infection. Overall study context: Indications came from public TCR beta signatures; they pointed to CMV infection and to a matching HLA type.

Germline V gene data show CDR1 as SGHRS and CDR2 as YFSETQ. The CDR3 consists of 15 residues. With 0 bases clipped from V and 3 bases from J, the junction kept 3 bases outside the gene matches. Overall study results and limits: There were HLA-C-restricted CMV-specific TCR beta clonotypes dominating the ex vivo response. Based on cumulative public TCR beta family frequency, carriers of CMV plus the relevant HLA were identified.

This clonotype was seen a handful of times. Its target is unknown. Via MiXCR, TCRdb re-called the reads, giving one row per CDR3 protein. The table includes about 300,000 distinct CDR3 sequences, around 9.1% detected once. This receptor was taken from a human donor in good health (CMV status not recorded). Some clones in this sample may be carry-over from other donors' samples. The sequencing sample was made of PBMCs. The V call is TRBV5-1, the J call TRBJ1-5, with TRBD1 matching over 7 bases. CDR3 amino acids: CASSLGTGVNQPQHF. DNA for the CDR3: TGCGCCAGCAGCTTGGGAACAGGGGTCAATCAGCCCCAGCATTTT.